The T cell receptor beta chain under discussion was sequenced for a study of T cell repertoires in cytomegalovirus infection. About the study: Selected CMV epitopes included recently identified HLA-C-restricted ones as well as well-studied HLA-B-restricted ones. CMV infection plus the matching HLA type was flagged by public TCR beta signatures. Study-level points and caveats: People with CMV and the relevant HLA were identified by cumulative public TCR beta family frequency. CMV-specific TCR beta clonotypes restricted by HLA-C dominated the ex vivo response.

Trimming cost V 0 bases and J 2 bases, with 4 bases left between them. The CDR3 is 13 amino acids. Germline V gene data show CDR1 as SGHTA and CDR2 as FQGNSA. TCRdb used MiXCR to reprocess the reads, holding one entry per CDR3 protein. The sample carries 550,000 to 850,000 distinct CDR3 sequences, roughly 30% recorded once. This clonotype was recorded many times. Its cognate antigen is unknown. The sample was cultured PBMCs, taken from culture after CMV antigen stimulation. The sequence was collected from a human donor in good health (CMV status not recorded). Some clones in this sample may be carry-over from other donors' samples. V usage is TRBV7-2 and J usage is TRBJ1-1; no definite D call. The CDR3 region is CASSLAPNTEAFF. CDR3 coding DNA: TGTGCCAGCAGCTTAGCGCCAAACACTGAAGCTTTCTTT.